The clone carrying this T cell receptor (beta chain) has a single count. The CDR3 has 15 amino acids. CDR1 is MNHEY, CDR2 SMNVEV, per germline (reference sequence). J lost 6 bases, V lost 7 bases, and 12 bases had no gene match. Naive CD8 cells lacked CD45RO and underwent positive selection for CCR7, leaving out terminally differentiated effector memory CD45RA+ cells. Every donor, a Caucasian adult, lived in Nashville, Tennessee. This specimen belongs to a study of shared clonotypes between healthy human individuals. Only in-frame clones appear in the TCRdb table, and some are missing; sequencing was by immunoSEQ multiplex PCR. This sample has around 580,000 clones, with about 98% found just once.

The TCR originated in a man aged 25-40 years in good health. The sample comprised naive CD8+ T cells sorted from blood. The chain recombines TRBV27 with TRBJ2-3; TRBD1 aligns across 8 bases. The CDR3 is CASNRRQGRWDTQYF. For the CDR3, the DNA is TGTGCCAGCAATCGACGACAGGGGCGTTGGGATACGCAGTATTTT.